The rows below give T cell receptor beta chains drawn from one sample of a study of cytomegalovirus exposure and HLA in healthy donors. Assay used: immunoSEQ multiplex PCR; TCRdb lists only in-frame clones, some missing. The sample lists some 170,000 clones, approximately 80% occurring once. Sequences were obtained from PBMCs. Every receptor here comes from a man aged 18 to 29 in good health and CMV-seropositive. Each CDR3 is given with its conserved first and last residue. The order of the fields is V gene, D gene, clone size, J gene, CDR3 DNA, CDR3 protein. The D gene is left open where the match is weak. Only part of the rows carry a size: once, few, many, or a class if the clone is expanded.

TRBV7-7	TRBD2	-	TRBJ2-2	TGTGCCAGCAGCCGAGATAGCGGGAGGGCTCCCGGGGAGCTGTTTTTT	CASSRDSGRAPGELFF
TRBV6-6	-	-	TRBJ2-7	TGTGCCAGCAGTGACCAGGACATCTCGATCACCGAGCAGTACTTC	CASSDQDISITEQYF
TRBV19	-	-	TRBJ2-5	TGTGCCAGTAGTATAATTGGGGACACTATGCAAGAGACCCAGTACTTC	CASSIIGDTMQETQYF
TRBV18	TRBD1	-	TRBJ1-4	TGTGCCAGCTCCCGCCGGACAGGGAGAGATGAAAAACTGTTTTTT	CASSRRTGRDEKLFF
TRBV10-1	-	once	TRBJ1-1	TGCGCCAGCAGTGACCAGACGGGAGAAGCTTTCTTT	CASSDQTGEAFF
TRBV6-5	-	-	TRBJ1-6	TGTGCCAGCAGCCGAGACGCAGGGTTGGGTTCACCCCTCCACTTT	CASSRDAGLGSPLHF
TRBV30	-	-	TRBJ2-1	TGTGCCTGGGGCGCGGCAACTGGGGTGGGAGGCCTGAGTGAGCAGTTCTTC	CAWGAATGVGGLSEQFF
TRBV5-1	-	-	TRBJ1-2	TGCGCCAGCAGCTTGGACAGGGTTCGTGGCTACACCTTC	CASSLDRVRGYTF
TRBV6-5	TRBD1	-	TRBJ2-3	TGTGCCACCAGGGACAGATTCACAGATACGCAGTATTTT	CATRDRFTDTQYF
TRBV7-2	-	-	TRBJ2-7	TGTGCCAGCAGTCGACCAGGCTACGAGCAGTACTTC	CASSRPGYEQYF
TRBV11-3	-	few	TRBJ2-7	TGTGCCAGCAGCTTTGGCAGGGCCTCGGCCGAGCAGTACTTC	CASSFGRASAEQYF
TRBV7-2	-	-	TRBJ1-6	TGTGCCAGCAGCCCGGACTATCGTCCGCTCTATAATTCACCCCTCCACTTT	CASSPDYRPLYNSPLHF
TRBV10-3	TRBD1	-	TRBJ2-5	TGTGCCTCGTCTGTGGACAGGGCGGGAGAGACCCAGTACTTC	CASSVDRAGETQYF
TRBV19	TRBD1	-	TRBJ1-5	TGTGCCAGTAGTAAGTACGGACAGGGGATTAGCAATCAGCCCCAGCATTTT	CASSKYGQGISNQPQHF
TRBV29-1	TRBD2	-	TRBJ2-7	TGCAGCGTGGGACGACTAGCGGGAGGGCTCTACGAGCAGTACTTC	CSVGRLAGGLYEQYF
TRBV6-5	-	-	TRBJ1-3	TGTGCCAGCAGTTACGAGGGAGCGGGGGTAGGAAACACCATATATTTT	CASSYEGAGVGNTIYF
TRBV19	TRBD2	-	TRBJ2-7	TGTGCCAGTAGTATCTCTAGCGGGGGCCCCTCCTACGAGCAGTACTTC	CASSISSGGPSYEQYF
TRBV4-2	TRBD2	few	TRBJ2-1	TGTGCCAGCAGCCAAGATACGACAGGGCGGGGGGGTACCAACAATGAGCAGTTCTTC	CASSQDTTGRGGTNNEQFF
TRBV9	-	-	TRBJ2-5	TGTGCCAGCAGCCTCTCAGGGAAGAAGACCCAGTACTTC	CASSLSGKKTQYF
TRBV5-1	-	-	TRBJ2-3	TGCGCCAGCAGCTTGGGACCCCAACAGGGCACAGATACGCAGTATTTT	CASSLGPQQGTDTQYF
TRBV2	-	-	TRBJ1-4	TGTGCCAGCAGTGTCAGGTTGGGTGTGATGAGCGAAAAACTGTTTTTT	CASSVRLGVMSEKLFF
TRBV6-6	-	-	TRBJ2-1	TGTGCCACGCGGGCTCCTGCCTACAATGAGCAGTTCTTC	CATRAPAYNEQFF
TRBV9	-	-	TRBJ1-1	TGTGCCAGCAGCCTACCCGGGGTGAACACTGAAGCTTTCTTT	CASSLPGVNTEAFF
TRBV6-5	-	-	TRBJ1-5	TGTGCCAGCAGTGGCAACGCAGTTTTGCCCCAGCATTTT	CASSGNAVLPQHF
TRBV9	-	-	TRBJ1-4	TGTGCCAGCAGCGTAGAGGGACATTTCGGTTCAAAACTGTTTTTT	CASSVEGHFGSKLFF
TRBV5-6	TRBD2	-	TRBJ2-7	TGTGCCAGCAGCTTGGCCCTGACTAGCGGGAGTGACGAGCAGTACTTC	CASSLALTSGSDEQYF
TRBV15	-	-	TRBJ2-7	TGTGCCACCAGCAGAGATGAGGACGAGCAGTACTTC	CATSRDEDEQYF
TRBV29-1	-	-	TRBJ2-2	TGCAGCGCTGTGATTACAGGGATGGGTATGGGCAGTTTAATAGGGGAGCTGTTTTTT	CSAVITGMGMGSLIGELFF
TRBV7-9	-	-	TRBJ1-2	TGTGCCAGTGATGGGGGCGCAGGCTACACCTTC	CASDGGAGYTF
TRBV15	TRBD1	-	TRBJ1-1	TGTGCCACCAGCGGCCCGGACAGGTGGAACACTGAAGCTTTCTTT	CATSGPDRWNTEAFF
TRBV15	TRBD1	-	TRBJ1-5	TGTGCCACCAGCAGAGTCGGGGACAGGGGAAATCAGCCCCAGCATTTT	CATSRVGDRGNQPQHF
TRBV7-2	TRBD1	-	TRBJ1-2	TGTGCCAGCAGTTCTTCTACAGGGGTCACTGGCTACACCTTC	CASSSSTGVTGYTF
TRBV13	TRBD1	-	TRBJ1-2	TGTGCCAGCAGCTTATATCGGGACAGGGGCGCGCATGGCTACACCTTC	CASSLYRDRGAHGYTF
TRBV19	TRBD1	-	TRBJ2-3	TGTGCCAGCACGACAGGGGAGGGCACAGATACGCAGTATTTT	CASTTGEGTDTQYF
TRBV7-9	-	-	TRBJ2-7	TGTTCCAGCAGCTTAGCACAGGGTGCCTACGAGCAGTACTTC	CSSSLAQGAYEQYF
TRBV7-9	-	-	TRBJ2-2	TGTGCCAGCAGCTTAGCCCGCGGGGAGCTGTTTTTT	CASSLARGELFF
TRBV6-1	TRBD2	-	TRBJ2-1	TGTGCCAGCAGTGAACTGGTACTAGCGGGAGTCTATGAGCAGTTCTTC	CASSELVLAGVYEQFF
TRBV5-1	TRBD1	once	TRBJ2-5	TGCGCCAGCACCAAAGAACCGGGACAGGTACTGAAGACCCAGTACTTC	CASTKEPGQVLKTQYF
TRBV30	-	-	TRBJ2-7	TGTGCCTGGAAGGACAGTGCCTACGAGCAGTACTTC	CAWKDSAYEQYF
TRBV27	-	-	TRBJ2-7	TGTGCCAGCAGTCCCGCGGACAGCTCCTACGAGCAGTACTTC	CASSPADSSYEQYF